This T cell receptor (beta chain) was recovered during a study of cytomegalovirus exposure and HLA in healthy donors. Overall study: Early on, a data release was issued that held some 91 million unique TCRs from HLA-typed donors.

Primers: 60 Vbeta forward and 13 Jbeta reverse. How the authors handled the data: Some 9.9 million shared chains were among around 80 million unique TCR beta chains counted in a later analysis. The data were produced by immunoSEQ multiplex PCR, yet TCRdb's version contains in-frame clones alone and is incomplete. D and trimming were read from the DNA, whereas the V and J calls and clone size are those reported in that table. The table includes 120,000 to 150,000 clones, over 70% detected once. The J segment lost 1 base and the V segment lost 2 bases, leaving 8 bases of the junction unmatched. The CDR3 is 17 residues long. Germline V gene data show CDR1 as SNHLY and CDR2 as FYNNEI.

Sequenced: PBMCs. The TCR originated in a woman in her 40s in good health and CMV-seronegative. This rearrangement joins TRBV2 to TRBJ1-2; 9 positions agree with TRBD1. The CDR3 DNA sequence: TGTGCCAGCAGTGAAACGGCAGGGGGACAGGGTAACTATGGCTACACCTTC. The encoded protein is CASSETAGGQGNYGYTF. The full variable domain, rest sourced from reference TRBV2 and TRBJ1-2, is EPEVTQTPSHQVTQMGQEVILRCVPISNHLYFYWYRQILGQKVEFLVSFYNNEISEKSEIFDDQFSVERPDGSNFTLKIRSTKLEDSAMYFCASSETAGGQGNYGYTFGSGTRLTVV.